This paragraph reports one TCR beta chain. The sample comes from a study of T cell responses to AZD1222 COVID-19 vaccine. Measured with immunoSEQ multiplex PCR; TCRdb has only the in-frame clones, and not every one. The data hold around 110,000 clones, with 80% to 90% observed a single time. This TCR came from an adult in good health. The sequencing here drew on peripheral blood, taken on day 0 of MenACWY control vaccination.

CDR3: CASSYFTSTNTGELFF. CDR3 coding DNA: TGTGCCAGCAGTTACTTTACCAGTACGAACACCGGGGAGCTGTTTTTT. The J gene is TRBJ2-2, the V gene TRBV6-2 or TRBV6-3, with D unclear. Trimming pared 1 base from V and 0 bases from J, leaving 9 bases between. The CDR3 has 16 residues. Germline CDR1 is MNHEY and CDR2 is SVGEGT.